What follows are 10 T cell receptor beta chains derived from one specimen sequenced in a study of blood T cell repertoires in COVID-19. Some clones are missing from TCRdb's copy, which holds only in-frame ones; the method was immunoSEQ multiplex PCR. Of some 150,000 clones detected, around 87% appear once; the ten largest clones hold about 2.5%. The source material was peripheral blood. Receptors were obtained from a man between 50 and 59 years old with active COVID-19.

The rearrangement links TRBV13 to TRBJ2-2, with a weak D call TRBD2 (6 bases). The V gene's germline CDR1 is PRHDT and CDR2 FYEKMQ (reference sequence). Trimming pared 5 bases from V and 5 bases from J, leaving 18 bases between. The CDR3 consists of 16 residues. CDR3 DNA: TGTGCCAGCAGCCCAAGGACGGGACTCGGAACCGGGGAGCTGTTTTTT. Protein: CASSPRTGLGTGELFF.

The gene calls are TRBV6-5 and TRBJ1-5; TRBD1 matches 10 bases. Germline V gene data show CDR1 as MNHEY and CDR2 as SVGAGI. The CDR3 is 14 amino acids. V trimming: 10 bases; J trimming: 5 bases; junction bases outside the gene matches: 8. The CDR3 sequence is CATSDRGPDQPQHF. In DNA, the CDR3 is TGTGCCACCTCTGACAGGGGGCCTGATCAGCCCCAGCATTTT.

The chain recombines TRBV4-3 with TRBJ2-5; D perhaps matches TRBD1 (6 bases). The germline V and J ends were trimmed by 2 bases and 5 bases, with 12 bases remaining between them. The germline CDR1 and CDR2 sequences are LGHNA and YSLEER. The CDR3 loop spans 14 amino acids. The CDR3 is CASSQIGGRETQYF. The CDR3 nucleotides are TGCGCCAGCAGCCAAATAGGGGGTAGGGAGACCCAGTACTTC.

This clone turned up a few times. The CDR3 nucleotides read TGTGCCAGCACCGTCCTCCCAGGGTATAACTACGAGCAGTACTTC. As protein: CASTVLPGYNYEQYF. The rearrangement uses TRBV2 and TRBJ2-7, with a weak D call TRBD1 (5 bases). The CDR3 consists of 15 residues. Trimming stripped 7 bases from V and 3 bases from J, with 19 bases between. The germline V gene encodes CDR1 SNHLY and CDR2 FYNNEI.

This clone was counted a few times. V usage is TRBV7-2 and J usage is TRBJ1-5; D gene uncertain. This CDR3 comprises 13 residues. Per the germline V gene, CDR1 is SGHTA and CDR2 is FQGNSA. Trimming pared 5 bases from V and 4 bases from J, leaving 9 bases between. CDR3 nucleotide sequence: TGTGCCAGCAGCGGGCAGGATAATCAGCCCCAGCATTTT. Translated: CASSGQDNQPQHF.

There are a few counts of this clone. The chain carries TRBV10-3 and TRBJ2-2, with 9 bases that match TRBD1. The CDR3 is made up of 16 amino acids. Trimming at V came to 3 bases and at J to 4 bases, leaving 6 bases not matched to a gene. The V gene's germline CDR1 is ENHRY and CDR2 SYGVKD. CDR3 protein: CAISDPGQGSTGELFF. In DNA form, the CDR3 reads TGTGCCATCAGTGACCCGGGACAGGGTAGCACCGGGGAGCTGTTTTTT.

The J gene is TRBJ2-7, the V gene TRBV10-3; 8 bases map to TRBD1. V gave up 4 bases and J gave up 6 bases; unmatched junction bases: 11. CDR3 length: 15 amino acids. Per the germline V gene, CDR1 is ENHRY and CDR2 is SYGVKD. The CDR3 sequence is CAISANTGGIGEQYF. The CDR3 region has the DNA TGTGCCATCAGTGCGAACACAGGGGGAATAGGCGAGCAGTACTTC.

The J gene is TRBJ1-5, the V gene TRBV9; D is unclear. Trimming took off 0 bases at V and 10 bases at J, with 17 bases between the two ends. The CDR3 is made up of 15 amino acids. Germline loops: CDR1 SGDLS, CDR2 YYNGEE. The CDR3 protein is CASSVDLGTGTPQHF. The CDR3 DNA reads TGTGCCAGCAGCGTAGATCTGGGAACGGGAACCCCCCAGCATTTT. Looking up the rest from reference TRBV9 and TRBJ1-5 gives the full variable domain: DSGVTQTPKHLITATGQRVTLRCSPRSGDLSVYWYQQSLDQGLQFLIQYYNGEERAKGNILERFSAQQFPDLHSELNLSSLELGDSALYFCASSVDLGTGTPQHFGDGTRLSIL.

The V and J genes are TRBV9 and TRBJ2-3; 10 nucleotides match TRBD2. V shed 4 bases, J shed 1 base, and the junction held 3 bases outside the gene matches. The germline V gene has CDR1 SGDLS and CDR2 YYNGEE. The CDR3 sequence is 15 residues long. DNA of the CDR3: TGTGCCAGCAGCTCCACTAGCGGGGGCACAGATACGCAGTATTTT. It yields the protein CASSSTSGGTDTQYF.

V usage is TRBV2 and J usage is TRBJ1-1; a possible D gene is TRBD1 (5 bases). The CDR3 is 15 amino acids. The germline V gene encodes CDR1 SNHLY and CDR2 FYNNEI. V was clipped by 7 bases and J by 3 bases, with 18 bases between them. This CDR3 is CASTQGHGRDTEAFF. The CDR3 region has the DNA TGTGCCAGCACTCAAGGACATGGGCGAGACACTGAAGCTTTCTTT.